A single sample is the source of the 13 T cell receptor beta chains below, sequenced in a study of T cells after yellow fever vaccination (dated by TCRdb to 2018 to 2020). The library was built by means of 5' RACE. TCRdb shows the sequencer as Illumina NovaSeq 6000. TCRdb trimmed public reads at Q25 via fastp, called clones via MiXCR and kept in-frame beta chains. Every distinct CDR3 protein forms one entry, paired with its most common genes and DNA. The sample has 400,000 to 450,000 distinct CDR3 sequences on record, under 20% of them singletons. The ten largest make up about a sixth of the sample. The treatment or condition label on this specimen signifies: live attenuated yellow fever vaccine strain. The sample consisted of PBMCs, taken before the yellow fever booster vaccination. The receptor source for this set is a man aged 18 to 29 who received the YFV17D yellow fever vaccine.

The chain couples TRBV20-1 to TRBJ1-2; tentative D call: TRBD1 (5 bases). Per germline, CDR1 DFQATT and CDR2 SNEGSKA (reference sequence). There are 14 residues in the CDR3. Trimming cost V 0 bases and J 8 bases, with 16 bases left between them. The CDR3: CSARDLGGSSGYTF. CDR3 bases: TGCAGTGCTAGAGATTTGGGGGGATCCAGCGGCTACACCTTC.

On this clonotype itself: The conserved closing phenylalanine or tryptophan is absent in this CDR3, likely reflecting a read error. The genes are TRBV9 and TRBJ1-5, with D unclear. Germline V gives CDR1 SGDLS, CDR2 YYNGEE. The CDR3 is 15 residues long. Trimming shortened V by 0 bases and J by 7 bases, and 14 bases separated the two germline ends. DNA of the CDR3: TGTGCCAGCAGCGTAGGGGCGGGCCCGGAACAGCCCCAGCATTGT. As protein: CASSVGAGPEQPQHC.

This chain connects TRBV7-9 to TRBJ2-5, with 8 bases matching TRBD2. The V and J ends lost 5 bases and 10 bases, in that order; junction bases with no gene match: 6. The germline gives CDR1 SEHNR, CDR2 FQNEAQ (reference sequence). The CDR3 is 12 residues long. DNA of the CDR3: TGTGCCAGCAGCGGACCGCGGGGGGTCCAGTACTTC. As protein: CASSGPRGVQYF.

The CDR3 region is CASSLSTGGPEKLFF. In nucleotides, the CDR3 is TGTGCCAGCAGTTTATCGACAGGGGGCCCCGAAAAACTGTTTTTT. The chain combines TRBV27 with TRBJ1-4; 10 nucleotides match TRBD1. Germline CDR1 and CDR2: MNHEY and SMNVEV (reference sequence). This CDR3 contains 15 residues. J lost 8 bases, V lost 0 bases, and 3 bases had no gene match.

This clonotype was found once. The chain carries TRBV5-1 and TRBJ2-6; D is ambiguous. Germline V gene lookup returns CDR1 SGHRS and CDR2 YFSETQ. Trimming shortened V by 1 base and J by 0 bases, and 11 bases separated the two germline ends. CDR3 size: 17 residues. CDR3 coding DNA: TGCGCCAGCAGCTTGACTGATGATCCCTCTGGGGCCAACGTCCTGACTTTC. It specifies CASSLTDDPSGANVLTF.

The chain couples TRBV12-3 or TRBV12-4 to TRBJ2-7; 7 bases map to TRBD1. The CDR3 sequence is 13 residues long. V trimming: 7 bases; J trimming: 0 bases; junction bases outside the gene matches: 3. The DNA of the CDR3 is TGTGCCAGCACAGGGACAGACTCCTACGAGCAGTACTTC. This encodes CASTGTDSYEQYF.

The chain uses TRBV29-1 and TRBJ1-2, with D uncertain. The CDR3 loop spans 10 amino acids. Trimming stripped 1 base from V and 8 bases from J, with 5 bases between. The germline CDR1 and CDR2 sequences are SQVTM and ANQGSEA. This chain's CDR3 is CSVEVVGYTF. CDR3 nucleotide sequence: TGCAGCGTTGAAGTTGTGGGCTACACCTTC. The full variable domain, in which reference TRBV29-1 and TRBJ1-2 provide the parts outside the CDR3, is SAVISQKPSRDICQRGTSLTIQCQVDSQVTMMFWYRQQPGQSLTLIATANQGSEATYESGFVIDKFPISRPNLTFSTLTVSNMSPEDSSIYLCSVEVVGYTFGSGTRLTVV.

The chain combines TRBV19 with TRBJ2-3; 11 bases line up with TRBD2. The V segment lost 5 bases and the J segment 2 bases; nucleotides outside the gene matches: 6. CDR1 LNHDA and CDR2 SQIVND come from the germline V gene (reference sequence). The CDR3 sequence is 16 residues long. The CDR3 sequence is CASSSQLAGDTDTQYF. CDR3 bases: TGTGCCAGTAGTTCCCAACTAGCGGGGGACACAGATACGCAGTATTTT.

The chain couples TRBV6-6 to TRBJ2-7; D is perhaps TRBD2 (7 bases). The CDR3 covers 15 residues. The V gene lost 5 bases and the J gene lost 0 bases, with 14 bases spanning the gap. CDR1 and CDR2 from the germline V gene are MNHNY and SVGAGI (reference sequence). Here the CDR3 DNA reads TGTGCCAGCAGTCGGACGGGGGGCTACTCCTACGAGCAGTACGTC. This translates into CASSRTGGYSYEQYV.

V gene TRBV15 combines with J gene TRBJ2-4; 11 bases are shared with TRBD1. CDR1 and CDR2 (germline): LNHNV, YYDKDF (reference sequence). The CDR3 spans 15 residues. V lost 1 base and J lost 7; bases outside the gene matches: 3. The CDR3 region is CATSRVGDRGNIQYF. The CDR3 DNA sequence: TGTGCCACCAGCAGAGTTGGGGACAGGGGGAACATTCAGTACTTC.

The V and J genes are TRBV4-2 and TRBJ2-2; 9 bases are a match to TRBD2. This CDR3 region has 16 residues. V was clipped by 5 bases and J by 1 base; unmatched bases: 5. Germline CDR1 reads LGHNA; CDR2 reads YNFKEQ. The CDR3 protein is CASSGGGAGNTGELFF. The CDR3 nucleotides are TGTGCCAGCAGCGGCGGGGGGGCCGGGAACACCGGGGAGCTGTTTTTT.

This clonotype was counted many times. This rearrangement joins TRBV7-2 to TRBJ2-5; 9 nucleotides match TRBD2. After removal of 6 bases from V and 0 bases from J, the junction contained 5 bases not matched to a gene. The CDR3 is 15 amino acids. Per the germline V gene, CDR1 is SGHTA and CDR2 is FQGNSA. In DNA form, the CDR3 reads TGTGCCAGCAGGGAGGCTAGCGGGGACCAAGAGACCCAGTACTTC. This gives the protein CASREASGDQETQYF. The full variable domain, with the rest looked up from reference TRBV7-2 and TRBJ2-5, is GAGVSQSPSNKVTEKGKDVELRCDPISGHTALYWYRQSLGQGLEFLIYFQGNSAPDKSGLPSDRFSAERTGGSVSTLTIQRTQQEDSAVYLCASREASGDQETQYFGPGTRLLVL.

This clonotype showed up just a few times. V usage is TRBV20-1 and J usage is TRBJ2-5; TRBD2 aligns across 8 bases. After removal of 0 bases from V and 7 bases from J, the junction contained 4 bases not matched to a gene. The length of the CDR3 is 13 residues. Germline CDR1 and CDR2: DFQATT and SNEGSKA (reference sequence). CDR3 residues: CSARDGGAGTQYF. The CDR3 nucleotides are TGCAGTGCTAGAGACGGGGGGGCGGGGACCCAGTACTTC.